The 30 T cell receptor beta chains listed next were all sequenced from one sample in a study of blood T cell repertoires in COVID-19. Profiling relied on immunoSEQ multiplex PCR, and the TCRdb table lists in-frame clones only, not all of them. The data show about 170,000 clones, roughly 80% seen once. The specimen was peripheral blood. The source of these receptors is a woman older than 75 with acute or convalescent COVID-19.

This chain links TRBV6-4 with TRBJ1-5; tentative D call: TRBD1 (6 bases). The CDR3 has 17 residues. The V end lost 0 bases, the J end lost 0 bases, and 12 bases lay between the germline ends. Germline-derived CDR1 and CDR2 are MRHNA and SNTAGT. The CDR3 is CASSDSRTEPSNQPQHF. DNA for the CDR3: TGTGCCAGCAGTGACTCAAGGACAGAACCTAGCAATCAGCCCCAGCATTTT.

The CDR3 DNA sequence: TGTGCCACTAACAGGGGGTACGGGGAGCTGTTTTTT. Encoded protein: CATNRGYGELFF. The chain recombines TRBV24-1 with TRBJ2-2, with TRBD1 identical over 8 bases. Germline V gene data show CDR1 as KGHDR and CDR2 as SFDVKD. V was pared by 10 bases and J by 7 bases, with 4 bases of the junction left unmatched. The CDR3 contains 12 residues.

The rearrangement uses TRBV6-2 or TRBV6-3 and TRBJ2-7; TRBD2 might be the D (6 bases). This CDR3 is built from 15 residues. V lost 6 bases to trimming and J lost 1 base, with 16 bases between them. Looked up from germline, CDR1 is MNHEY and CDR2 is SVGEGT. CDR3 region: CASSSPSSGSYEQYF. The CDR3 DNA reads TGTGCCAGCAGCTCCCCGAGTAGCGGATCCTACGAGCAGTACTTC.

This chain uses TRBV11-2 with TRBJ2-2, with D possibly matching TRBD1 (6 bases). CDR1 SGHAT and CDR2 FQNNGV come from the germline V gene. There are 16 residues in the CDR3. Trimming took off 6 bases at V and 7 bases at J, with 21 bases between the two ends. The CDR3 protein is CASSPTGTTRRGELFF. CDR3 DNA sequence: TGTGCCAGCAGTCCAACAGGGACAACACGACGCGGGGAGCTGTTTTTT. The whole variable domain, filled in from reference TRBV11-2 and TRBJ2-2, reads EAGVAQSPRYKIIEKRQSVAFWCNPISGHATLYWYQQILGQGPKLLIQFQNNGVVDDSQLPKDRFSAERLKGVDSTLKIQPAKLEDSAVYLCASSPTGTTRRGELFFGEGSRLTVL.

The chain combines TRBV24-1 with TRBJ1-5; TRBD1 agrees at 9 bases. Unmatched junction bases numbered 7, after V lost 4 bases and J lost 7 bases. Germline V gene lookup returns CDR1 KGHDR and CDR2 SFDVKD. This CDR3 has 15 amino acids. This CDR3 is CATSDKDRGGQPQHF. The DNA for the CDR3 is TGTGCCACCAGTGACAAGGACAGGGGAGGCCAGCCCCAGCATTTT.

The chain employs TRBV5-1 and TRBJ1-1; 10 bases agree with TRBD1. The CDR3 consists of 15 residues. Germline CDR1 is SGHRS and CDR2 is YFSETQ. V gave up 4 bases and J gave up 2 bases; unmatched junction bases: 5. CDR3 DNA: TGCGCCAGCAGCGGGACAGGGGTGGGCAACACTGAAGCTTTCTTT. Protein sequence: CASSGTGVGNTEAFF.

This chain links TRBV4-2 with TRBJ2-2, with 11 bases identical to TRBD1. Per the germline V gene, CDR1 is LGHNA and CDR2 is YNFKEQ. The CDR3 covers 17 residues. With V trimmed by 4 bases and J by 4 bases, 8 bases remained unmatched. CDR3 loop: CASSPRTGGGPTGELFF. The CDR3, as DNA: TGTGCCAGCAGCCCTAGGACAGGGGGCGGTCCCACCGGGGAGCTGTTTTTT.

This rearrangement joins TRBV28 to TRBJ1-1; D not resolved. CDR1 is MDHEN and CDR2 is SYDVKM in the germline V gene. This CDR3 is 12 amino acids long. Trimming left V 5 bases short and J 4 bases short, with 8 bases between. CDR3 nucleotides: TGTGCCAGCAGTACTCGGGGCACTGAAGCTTTCTTT. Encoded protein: CASSTRGTEAFF.

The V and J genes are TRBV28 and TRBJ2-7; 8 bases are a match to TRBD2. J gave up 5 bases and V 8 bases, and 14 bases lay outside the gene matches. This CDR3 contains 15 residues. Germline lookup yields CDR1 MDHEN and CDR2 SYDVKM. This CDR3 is CASVPTGGPVDEQYF. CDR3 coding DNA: TGTGCCAGCGTACCTACGGGAGGGCCGGTTGACGAGCAGTACTTC. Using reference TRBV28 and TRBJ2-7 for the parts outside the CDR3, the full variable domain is DVKVTQSSRYLVKRTGEKVFLECVQDMDHENMFWYRQDPGLGLRLIYFSYDVKMKEKGDIPEGYSVSREKKERFSLILESASTNQTSMYLCASVPTGGPVDEQYFGPGTRLTVT.

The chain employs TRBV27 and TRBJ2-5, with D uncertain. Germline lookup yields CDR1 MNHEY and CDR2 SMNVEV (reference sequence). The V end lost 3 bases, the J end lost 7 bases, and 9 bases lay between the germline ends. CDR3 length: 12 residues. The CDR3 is CASSFEGGTQYF. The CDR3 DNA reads TGTGCCAGCAGTTTTGAAGGCGGGACCCAGTACTTC.

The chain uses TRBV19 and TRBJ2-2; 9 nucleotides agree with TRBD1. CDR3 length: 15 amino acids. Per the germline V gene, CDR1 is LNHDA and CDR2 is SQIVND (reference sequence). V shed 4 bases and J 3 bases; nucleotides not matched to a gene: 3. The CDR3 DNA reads TGTGCCAGTAGTACCCGGGACAGGGACACCGGGGAGCTGTTTTTT. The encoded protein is CASSTRDRDTGELFF.

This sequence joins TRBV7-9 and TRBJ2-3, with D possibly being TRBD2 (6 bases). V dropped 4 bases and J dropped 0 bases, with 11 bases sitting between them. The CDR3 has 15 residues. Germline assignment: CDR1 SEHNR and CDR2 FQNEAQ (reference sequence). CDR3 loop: CASSSVAASTDTQYF. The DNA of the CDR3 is TGTGCCAGCAGCTCGGTAGCGGCTAGCACAGATACGCAGTATTTT.

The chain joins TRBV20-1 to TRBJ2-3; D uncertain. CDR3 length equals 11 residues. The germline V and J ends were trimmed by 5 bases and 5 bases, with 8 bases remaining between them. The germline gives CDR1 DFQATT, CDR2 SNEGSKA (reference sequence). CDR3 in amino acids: CSAGPRDTQYF. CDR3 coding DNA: TGCAGTGCTGGCCCTAGAGATACGCAGTATTTT.

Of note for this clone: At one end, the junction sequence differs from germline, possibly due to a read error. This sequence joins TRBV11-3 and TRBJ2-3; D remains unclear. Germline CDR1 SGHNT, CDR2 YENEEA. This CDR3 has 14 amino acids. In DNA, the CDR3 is TGTGCCAGCACCTTAGGCGCCCCCACAGATACGCAGTATTTT. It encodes CASTLGAPTDTQYF. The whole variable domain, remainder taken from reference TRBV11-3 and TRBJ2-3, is EAGVVQSPRYKIIEKKQPVAFWCNPISGHNTLYWYLQNLGQGPELLIRYENEEAVDDSQLPKDRFSAERLKGVDSTLKIQPAELGDSAVYLCASTLGAPTDTQYFGPGTRLTVL.

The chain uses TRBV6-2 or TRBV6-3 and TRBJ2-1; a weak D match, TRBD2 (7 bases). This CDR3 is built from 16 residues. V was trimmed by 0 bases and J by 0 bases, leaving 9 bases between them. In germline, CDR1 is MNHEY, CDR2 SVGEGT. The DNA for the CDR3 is TGTGCCAGCAGTTACTCGAGGGGGGGCTCCTACAATGAGCAGTTCTTC. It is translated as CASSYSRGGSYNEQFF.

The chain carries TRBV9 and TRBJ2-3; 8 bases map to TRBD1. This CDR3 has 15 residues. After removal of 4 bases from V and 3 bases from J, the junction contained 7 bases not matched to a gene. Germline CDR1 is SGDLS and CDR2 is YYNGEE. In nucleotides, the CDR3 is TGTGCCAGCAGCCCTCGACAGGGGCAAACAGATACGCAGTATTTT. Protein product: CASSPRQGQTDTQYF. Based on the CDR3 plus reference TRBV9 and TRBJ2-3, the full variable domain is DSGVTQTPKHLITATGQRVTLRCSPRSGDLSVYWYQQSLDQGLQFLIQYYNGEERAKGNILERFSAQQFPDLHSELNLSSLELGDSALYFCASSPRQGQTDTQYFGPGTRLTVL.

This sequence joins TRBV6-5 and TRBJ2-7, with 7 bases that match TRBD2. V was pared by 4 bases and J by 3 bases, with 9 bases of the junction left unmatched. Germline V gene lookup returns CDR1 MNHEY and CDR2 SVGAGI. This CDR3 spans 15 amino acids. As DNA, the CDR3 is TGTGCCAGCAGTTCCCTGGACGGGGGGATCTACGAGCAGTACTTC. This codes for CASSSLDGGIYEQYF.

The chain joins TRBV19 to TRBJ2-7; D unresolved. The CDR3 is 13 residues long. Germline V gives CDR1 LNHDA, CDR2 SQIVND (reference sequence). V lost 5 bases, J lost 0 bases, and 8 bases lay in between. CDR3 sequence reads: CASSLTSSYEQYF. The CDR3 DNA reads TGTGCCAGTAGTCTTACGAGCTCCTACGAGCAGTACTTC.

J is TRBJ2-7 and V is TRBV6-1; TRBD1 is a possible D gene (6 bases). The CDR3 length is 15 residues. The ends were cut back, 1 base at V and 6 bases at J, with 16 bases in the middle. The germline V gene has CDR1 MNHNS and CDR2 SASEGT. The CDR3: CASSEGWGLGGEQYF. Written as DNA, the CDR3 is TGTGCCAGCAGTGAAGGTTGGGGGCTCGGAGGCGAGCAGTACTTC.

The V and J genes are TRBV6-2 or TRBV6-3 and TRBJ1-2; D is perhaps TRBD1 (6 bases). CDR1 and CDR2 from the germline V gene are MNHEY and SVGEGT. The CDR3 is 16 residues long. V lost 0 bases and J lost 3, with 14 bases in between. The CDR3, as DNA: TGTGCCAGCAGTTACTCTGTGAGCAGGGGTGACTATGGCTACACCTTC. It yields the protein CASSYSVSRGDYGYTF.

CDR3 protein: CASSVRAGANTEAFF. The CDR3 DNA is TGTGCCAGCAGTGTCCGGGCAGGGGCGAACACTGAAGCTTTCTTT. The V and J genes are TRBV6-4 and TRBJ1-1; possibly TRBD1 for D (6 bases). This CDR3 is built from 15 residues. Trimming removed 4 bases at V and 1 base at J, with 13 bases between. Germline V gene lookup returns CDR1 MRHNA and CDR2 SNTAGT.

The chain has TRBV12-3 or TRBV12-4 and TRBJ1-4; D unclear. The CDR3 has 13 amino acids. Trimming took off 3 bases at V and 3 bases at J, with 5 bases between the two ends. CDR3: CASSFGANEKLFF. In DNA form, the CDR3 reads TGTGCCAGCAGTTTTGGAGCTAATGAAAAACTGTTTTTT.

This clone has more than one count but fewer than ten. Here the CDR3 DNA reads TGTGCCAGTGGGGGAACAGGGAATAACTATGGCTACACCTTC. Its protein product is CASGGTGNNYGYTF. The rearrangement links TRBV6-5 to TRBJ1-2; a weak D match, TRBD1 (6 bases). Germline V gene data show CDR1 as MNHEY and CDR2 as SVGAGI. V gave up 9 bases and J gave up 1 base, with 15 bases separating them. This CDR3 has 14 residues.

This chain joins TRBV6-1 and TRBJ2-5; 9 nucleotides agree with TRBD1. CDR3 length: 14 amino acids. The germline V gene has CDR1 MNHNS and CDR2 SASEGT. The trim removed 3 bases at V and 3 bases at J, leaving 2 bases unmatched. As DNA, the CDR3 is TGTGCCAGCAGTGAGACAGGGGGGAAAGAGACCCAGTACTTC. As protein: CASSETGGKETQYF.

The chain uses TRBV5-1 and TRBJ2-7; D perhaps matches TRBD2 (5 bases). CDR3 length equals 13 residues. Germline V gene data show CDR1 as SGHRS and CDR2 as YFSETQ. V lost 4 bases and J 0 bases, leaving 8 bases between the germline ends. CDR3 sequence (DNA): TGCGCCAGCAGCCCCGGAGGCTCCTACGAGCAGTACTTC. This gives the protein CASSPGGSYEQYF.

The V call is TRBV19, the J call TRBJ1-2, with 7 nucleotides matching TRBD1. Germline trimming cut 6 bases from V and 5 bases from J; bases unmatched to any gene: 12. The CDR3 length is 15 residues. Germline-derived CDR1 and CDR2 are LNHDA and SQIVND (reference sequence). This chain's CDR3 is CASSESMTGTYGYTF. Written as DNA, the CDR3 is TGTGCCAGTAGCGAGAGCATGACAGGGACATATGGCTACACCTTC.

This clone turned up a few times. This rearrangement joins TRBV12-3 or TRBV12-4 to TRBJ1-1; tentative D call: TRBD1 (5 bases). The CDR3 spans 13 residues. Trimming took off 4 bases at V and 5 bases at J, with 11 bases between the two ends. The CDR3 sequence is CASSSTVGTEAFF. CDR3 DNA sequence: TGTGCCAGCAGTTCGACAGTAGGAACTGAAGCTTTCTTT.

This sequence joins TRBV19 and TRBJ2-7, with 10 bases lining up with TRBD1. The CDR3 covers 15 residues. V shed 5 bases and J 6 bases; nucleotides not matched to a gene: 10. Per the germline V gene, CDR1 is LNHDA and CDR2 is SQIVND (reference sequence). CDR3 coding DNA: TGTGCCAGTAGTGAAACCGGGACAGGGGTGACCGAGCAGTACTTC. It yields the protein CASSETGTGVTEQYF.

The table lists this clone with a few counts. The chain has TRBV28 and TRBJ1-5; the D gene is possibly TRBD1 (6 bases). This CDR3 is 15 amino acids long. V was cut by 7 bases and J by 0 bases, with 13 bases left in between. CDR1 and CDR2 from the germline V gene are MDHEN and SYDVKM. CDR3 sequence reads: CASIKGGLSNQPQHF. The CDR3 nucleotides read TGTGCCAGCATCAAGGGGGGGCTTAGCAATCAGCCCCAGCATTTT. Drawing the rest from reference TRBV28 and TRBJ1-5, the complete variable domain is DVKVTQSSRYLVKRTGEKVFLECVQDMDHENMFWYRQDPGLGLRLIYFSYDVKMKEKGDIPEGYSVSREKKERFSLILESASTNQTSMYLCASIKGGLSNQPQHFGDGTRLSIL.

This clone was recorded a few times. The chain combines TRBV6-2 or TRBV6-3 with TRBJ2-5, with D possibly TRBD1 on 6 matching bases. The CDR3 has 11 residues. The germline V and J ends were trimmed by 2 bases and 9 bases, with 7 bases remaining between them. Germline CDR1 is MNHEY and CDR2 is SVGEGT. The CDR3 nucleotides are TGTGCCAGCAGTTACAAGGGGGCCCAGTACTTC. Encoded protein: CASSYKGAQYF.